The sequence of this T cell receptor (beta chain) was determined in a study of identical twins' blood T cells. Points from the study as a whole: V gene usage reportedly matched far better within twin pairs than unrelated donors.

Trimming took 4 bases from V and 5 from J; bases not matched to a gene: 6. This CDR3 is 16 amino acids long. Looked up from germline, CDR1 is LGHDT and CDR2 is YNNKEL (reference sequence). Libraries were made from RNA as TCR cDNA, using a modified protocol. TCRdb redid the calling of the 5' RACE reads with MiXCR, one entry per CDR3 protein. The table lists roughly 380,000 distinct CDR3 sequences, roughly 27% of them singletons. To note about this clonotype: The target antigen is unknown.

Sequencing was carried out using PBMCs. V and J are TRBV3-1 and TRBJ2-3, with 13 bases identical to TRBD2. This TCR was recovered from a woman between 18 and 50 years old in good health. The CDR3 bases are TGTGCCAGCAGCCTAAGGACTAGCGGGGGAAAAGATACGCAGTATTTT. It specifies CASSLRTSGGKDTQYF.